A selection of T cell receptor beta chains follows, all from one sample in a study of T cells in Graves' hyperthyroidism and ophthalmopathy. Using its own MiXCR run on the multiplex PCR reads, TCRdb lists one record per CDR3 protein. The top ten hold approximately 30% of the sample, which has a few hundred thousand distinct CDR3 sequences, about 16% seen once. The material sequenced was blood. The receptors were gathered from a woman aged 25 to 39 with Graves' hyperthyroidism. CDR3s include the opening cysteine and the closing phenylalanine or tryptophan. Expanded clones get a size class; other rows say once, few or many, or leave the size out.

size: -
J: TRBJ1-1
V: TRBV7-2
CDR3: CASSIPGVYTEAFF

size: many
J: TRBJ2-7
V: TRBV27
CDR3: CASSYRTMRSYEQYF

size: many
J: TRBJ2-3
V: TRBV18
CDR3: CASSPLGTEDTQYF

size: -
J: TRBJ2-7
V: TRBV14
CDR3: CASSQSNHRREGYMGEQYF

size: few
J: TRBJ2-5
V: TRBV20-1
CDR3: CSAETGFKETQYF

size: few
J: TRBJ2-3
V: TRBV29-1
CDR3: CSVGPAGEDTQYF

size: many
J: TRBJ2-5
V: TRBV7-9
CDR3: CASQFWSQETQYF

size: few
J: TRBJ2-4
V: TRBV7-6
CDR3: CASSLAAGNDIQYF

size: many
J: TRBJ1-1
V: TRBV11-2
CDR3: CASSLHDRSEAFF

size: many
J: TRBJ1-5
V: TRBV28
CDR3: CASRPPGTGSNQPQHF

size: many
J: TRBJ2-7
V: TRBV6-5
CDR3: CASSYAGGTAHSYEQYF

size: few
J: TRBJ1-2
V: TRBV6-1
CDR3: CASSEAYETYTF

size: few
J: TRBJ1-5
V: TRBV6-5
CDR3: CASSYAQNTGGNQPQHF

size: many
J: TRBJ1-5
V: TRBV2
CDR3: CASSPTGTNQPQHF

size: -
J: TRBJ1-1
V: TRBV28
CDR3: CATVDRTNTEAFF

size: -
J: TRBJ2-5
V: TRBV19
CDR3: CASSAWEETQYF

size: many
J: TRBJ1-1
V: TRBV20-1
CDR3: CSASPGNTEAFF

size: many
J: TRBJ1-1
V: TRBV28
CDR3: CASSAGGAGDTEAFF

size: many
J: TRBJ2-7
V: TRBV7-8
CDR3: CASSLVNQGISLEQYF

size: -
J: TRBJ1-1
V: TRBV7-3
CDR3: CASSPSRDRGRTTEAFF

size: -
J: TRBJ1-5
V: TRBV20-1
CDR3: CSALYLGVGNQPQHF

size: many
J: TRBJ2-7
V: TRBV28
CDR3: CASSLSRQGASYEQYF

size: -
J: TRBJ1-1
V: TRBV5-4
CDR3: CASSSRTGMNTEAFF

size: many
J: TRBJ1-5
V: TRBV28
CDR3: CASSLGLSNQPQHF

size: -
J: TRBJ2-7
V: TRBV4-1
CDR3: CASSQDRALAVEQYF